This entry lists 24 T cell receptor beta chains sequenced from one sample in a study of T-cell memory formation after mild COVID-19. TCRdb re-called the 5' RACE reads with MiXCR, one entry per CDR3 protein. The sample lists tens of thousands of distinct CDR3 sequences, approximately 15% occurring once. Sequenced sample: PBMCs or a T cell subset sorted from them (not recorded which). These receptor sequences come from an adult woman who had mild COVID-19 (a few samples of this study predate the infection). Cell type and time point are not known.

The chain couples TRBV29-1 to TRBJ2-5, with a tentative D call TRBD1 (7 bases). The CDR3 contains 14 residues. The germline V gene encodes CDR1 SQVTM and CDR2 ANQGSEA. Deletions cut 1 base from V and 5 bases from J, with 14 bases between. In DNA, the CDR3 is TGCAGCGTTGAAGGGCAGGGGGAGGTGGAGACCCAGTACTTC. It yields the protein CSVEGQGEVETQYF.

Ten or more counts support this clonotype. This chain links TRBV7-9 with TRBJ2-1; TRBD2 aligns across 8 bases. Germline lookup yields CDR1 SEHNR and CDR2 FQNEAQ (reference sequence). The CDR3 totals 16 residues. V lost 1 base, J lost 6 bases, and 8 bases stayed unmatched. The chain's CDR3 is CASSLVSGGPVNEQFF. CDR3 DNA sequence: TGTGCCAGCAGCTTAGTGTCGGGAGGGCCCGTCAATGAGCAGTTCTTC.

The CDR3 DNA follows: TGTGCCTCCCACAACGTAGTGGGCCCCGGAACCGGGGAGCTGTTTTTT. Its translation is CASHNVVGPGTGELFF. The V gene is TRBV2, the J gene TRBJ2-2, with D unresolved. CDR1 and CDR2 (germline): SNHLY, FYNNEI. V was trimmed by 11 bases and J by 5 bases, leaving 24 bases between them. There are 16 residues in the CDR3.

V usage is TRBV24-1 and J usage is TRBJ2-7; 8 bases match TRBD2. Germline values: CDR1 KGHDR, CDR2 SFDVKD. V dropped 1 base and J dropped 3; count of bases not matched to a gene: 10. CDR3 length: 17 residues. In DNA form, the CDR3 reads TGTGCCACCAGTGATTTCTCCCCGGCGAGCGGGGGCTACGAGCAGTACTTC. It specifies CATSDFSPASGGYEQYF.

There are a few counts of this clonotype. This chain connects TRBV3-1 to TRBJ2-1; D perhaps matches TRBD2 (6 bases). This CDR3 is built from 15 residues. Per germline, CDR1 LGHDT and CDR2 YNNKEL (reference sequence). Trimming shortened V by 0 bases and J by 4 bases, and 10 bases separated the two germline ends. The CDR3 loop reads CASSQEGLRYNEQFF. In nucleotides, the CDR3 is TGTGCCAGCAGCCAAGAGGGACTCCGGTACAATGAGCAGTTCTTC.

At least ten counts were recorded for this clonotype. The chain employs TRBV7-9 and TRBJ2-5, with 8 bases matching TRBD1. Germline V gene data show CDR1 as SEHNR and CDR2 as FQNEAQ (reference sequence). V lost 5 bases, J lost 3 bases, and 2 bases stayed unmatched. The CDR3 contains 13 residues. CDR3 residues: CASSKTGEETQYF. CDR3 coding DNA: TGTGCCAGCAGCAAGACAGGGGAAGAGACCCAGTACTTC.

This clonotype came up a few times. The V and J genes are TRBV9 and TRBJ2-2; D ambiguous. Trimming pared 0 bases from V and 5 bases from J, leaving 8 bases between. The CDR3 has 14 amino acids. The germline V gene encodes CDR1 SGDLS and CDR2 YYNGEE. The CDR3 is CASSVAMGTGELFF. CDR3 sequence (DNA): TGTGCCAGCAGCGTAGCTATGGGGACCGGGGAGCTGTTTTTT.

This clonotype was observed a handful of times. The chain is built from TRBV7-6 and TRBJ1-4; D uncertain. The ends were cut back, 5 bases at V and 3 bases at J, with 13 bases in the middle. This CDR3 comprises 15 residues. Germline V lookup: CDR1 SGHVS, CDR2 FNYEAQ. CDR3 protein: CASSQGWNSNEKLFF. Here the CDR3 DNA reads TGTGCCAGCAGCCAAGGTTGGAATTCTAATGAAAAACTGTTTTTT.

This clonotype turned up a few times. For the CDR3, the DNA is TGTGCCAGCAGTTTTGGGGGGGAGGCTTTCTTT. Encoded protein: CASSFGGEAFF. The chain couples TRBV12-3 or TRBV12-4 to TRBJ1-1, with TRBD1 as a possible D gene (5 bases). V was shortened by 3 bases and J by 11 bases, with 10 bases between the two germline ends. This CDR3 region has 11 residues.

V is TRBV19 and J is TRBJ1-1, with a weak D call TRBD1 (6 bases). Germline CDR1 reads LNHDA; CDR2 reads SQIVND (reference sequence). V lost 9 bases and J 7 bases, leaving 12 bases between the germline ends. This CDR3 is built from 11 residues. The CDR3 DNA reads TGTGCCAGCAGGGACACCCTTGAAGCTTTCTTT. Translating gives CASRDTLEAFF.

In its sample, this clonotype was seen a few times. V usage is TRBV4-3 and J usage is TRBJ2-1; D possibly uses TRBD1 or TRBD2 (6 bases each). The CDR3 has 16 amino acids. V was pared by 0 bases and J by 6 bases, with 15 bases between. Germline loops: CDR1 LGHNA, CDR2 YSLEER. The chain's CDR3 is CASSQDGGRGGNEQFF. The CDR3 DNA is TGCGCCAGCAGCCAAGACGGGGGCAGGGGAGGCAATGAGCAGTTCTTC.

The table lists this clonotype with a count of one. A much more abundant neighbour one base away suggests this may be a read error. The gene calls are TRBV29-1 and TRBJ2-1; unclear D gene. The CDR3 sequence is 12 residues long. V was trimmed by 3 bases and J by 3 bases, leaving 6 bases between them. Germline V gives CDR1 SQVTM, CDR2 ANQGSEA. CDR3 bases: TGCAGCGTTGAGGGCAGCTACAATGAGCAGTTCTTC. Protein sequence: CSVEGSYNEQFF.

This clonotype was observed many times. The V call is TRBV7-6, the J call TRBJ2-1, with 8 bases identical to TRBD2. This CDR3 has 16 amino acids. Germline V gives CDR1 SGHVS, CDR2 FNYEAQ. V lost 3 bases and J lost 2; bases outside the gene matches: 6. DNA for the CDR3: TGTGCCAGCAGCTTCAAAGCGGGAGAGGCCTACAATGAGCAGTTCTTC. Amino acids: CASSFKAGEAYNEQFF.

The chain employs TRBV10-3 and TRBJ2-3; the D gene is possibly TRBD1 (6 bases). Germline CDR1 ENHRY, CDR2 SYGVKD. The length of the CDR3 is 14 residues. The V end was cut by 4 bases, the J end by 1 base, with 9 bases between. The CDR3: CAISARGGTDTQYF. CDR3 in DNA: TGTGCCATCAGTGCCAGGGGAGGCACAGATACGCAGTATTTT.

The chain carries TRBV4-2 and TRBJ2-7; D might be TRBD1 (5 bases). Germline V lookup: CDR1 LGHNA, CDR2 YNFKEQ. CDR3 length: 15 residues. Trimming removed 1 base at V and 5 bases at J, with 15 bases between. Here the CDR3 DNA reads TGTGCCAGCAGCCAAGTGGGGCAGGGCCTCGACGAGCAGTACTTC. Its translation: CASSQVGQGLDEQYF.

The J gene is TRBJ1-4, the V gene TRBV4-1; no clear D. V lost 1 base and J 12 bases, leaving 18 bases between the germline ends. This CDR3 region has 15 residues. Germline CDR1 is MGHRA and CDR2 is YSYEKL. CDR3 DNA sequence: TGCGCCAGCAGCCAAGGGTTCGGGCGTAAGAGGGAACTGTTTTTT. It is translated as CASSQGFGRKRELFF.

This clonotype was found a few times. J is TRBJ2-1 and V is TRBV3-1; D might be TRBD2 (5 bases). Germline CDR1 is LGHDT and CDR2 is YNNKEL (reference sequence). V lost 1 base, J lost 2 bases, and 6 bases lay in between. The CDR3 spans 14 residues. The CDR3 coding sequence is TGTGCCAGCAGCCAAGGCGGGCCCTACAATGAGCAGTTCTTC. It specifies CASSQGGPYNEQFF.

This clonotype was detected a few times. The CDR3 DNA reads as TGTGCCAGCAGCGCCCCAGGGGCTCGGGAGCAGTACTTC. This sequence encodes CASSAPGAREQYF. The chain couples TRBV12-3 or TRBV12-4 to TRBJ2-7; D perhaps matches TRBD1 (6 bases). V was pared by 6 bases and J by 7 bases, with 16 bases between. The CDR3 has 13 amino acids.

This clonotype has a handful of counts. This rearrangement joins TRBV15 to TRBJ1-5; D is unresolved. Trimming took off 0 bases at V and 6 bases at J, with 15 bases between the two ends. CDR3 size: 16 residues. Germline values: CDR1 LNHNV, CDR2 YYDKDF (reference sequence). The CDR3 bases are TGTGCCACCAGCAGAGATGCCCTCAGCAACCCTCAGCCCCAGCATTTT. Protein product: CATSRDALSNPQPQHF.

The CDR3 DNA sequence: TGTGCCAGCAGCGTCGGGGGGGCCGGGGAGCTGTTTTTT. It codes for CASSVGGAGELFF. The V call is TRBV12-3 or TRBV12-4, the J call TRBJ2-2; 8 nucleotides agree with TRBD2. The CDR3 runs 13 residues. Trimming cost V 6 bases and J 6 bases; bases outside gene matches: 3.

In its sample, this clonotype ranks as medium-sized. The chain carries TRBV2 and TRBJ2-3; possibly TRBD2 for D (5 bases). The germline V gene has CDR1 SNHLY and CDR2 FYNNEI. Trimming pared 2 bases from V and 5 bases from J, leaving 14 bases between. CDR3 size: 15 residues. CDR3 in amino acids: CASSERMSRGDTQYF. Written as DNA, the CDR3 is TGTGCCAGCAGTGAAAGGATGAGTCGGGGAGATACGCAGTATTTT.

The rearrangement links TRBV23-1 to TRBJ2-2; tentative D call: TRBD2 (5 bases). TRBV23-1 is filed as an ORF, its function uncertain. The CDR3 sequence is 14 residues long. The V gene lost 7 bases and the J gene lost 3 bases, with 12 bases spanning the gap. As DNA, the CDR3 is TGCGCCAGCAAAACGGGGTACCACACCGGGGAGCTGTTTTTT. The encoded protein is CASKTGYHTGELFF.

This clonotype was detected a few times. CDR3 DNA sequence: TGCGCCAGTCAACCAGGGACCGGGGAGCTGTTTTTT. Translation gives CASQPGTGELFF. The chain employs TRBV5-1 and TRBJ2-2; weak D call: TRBD1 (5 bases). Germline loops: CDR1 SGHRS, CDR2 YFSETQ. The CDR3 covers 12 residues. The V gene lost 8 bases and the J gene lost 5 bases, with 10 bases spanning the gap.

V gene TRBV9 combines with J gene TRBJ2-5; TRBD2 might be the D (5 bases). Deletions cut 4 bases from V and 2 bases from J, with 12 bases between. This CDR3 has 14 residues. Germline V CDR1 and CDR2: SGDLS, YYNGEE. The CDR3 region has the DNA TGTGCCAGCAGCCGCCCGGACTCACAAGAGACCCAGTACTTC. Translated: CASSRPDSQETQYF.